The entry below gives a single T cell receptor beta chain sequence along with its context. Its antigen is unknown. These data belong to a study of blood T cells in healthy people across ages. This CDR3 is built from 16 residues. Germline-derived CDR1 and CDR2 are SGDLS and YYNGEE. The authors ran a second PCR of roughly 6 to 12 cycles using a sample-barcoded 5' primer and a J-beta primer mix. Every cDNA molecule bore a tag from a template-switch adaptor containing 12 random nucleotides. TCRdb itself ran the 5' RACE reads through MiXCR, one entry per CDR3 protein. Altogether about 670,000 distinct CDR3 sequences are present, 45% to 60% being singletons, with the ten largest covering roughly 12%. Study observations and caveats: TCR beta diversity was tightly associated with the proportion of naive T cells. Whereas aged donors had fewer naive CD4+ cells, long-lived donors had more of them and higher diversity.

PBMCs were isolated at a quantity of at least 7 million per sample. The receptor comes from a woman at least 80 years old in good health. Material: blood. This rearrangement joins TRBV9 to TRBJ2-1, with 9 bases lining up with TRBD2. The J call may be mistaken, given a closer DNA end match to TRBJ2-7. The CDR3 bases are TGTGCCAGCAGCGTACTAGCGGGAAGCTCCTACAATGAGCAGTACTTC. It is translated as CASSVLAGSSYNEQYF.